This T cell receptor (beta chain) was sequenced in a study of blood T cells in healthy people across ages. Study as a whole: Capture via template switching afforded approximately one barcoded beta molecule per two T cells. Study findings and constraints: While age rose, TCR beta diversity per million T cells dropped in a roughly linear way. A conclusive naive versus antigen-experienced comparison was prevented by the unsorted PBMCs.

The CDR3 covers 15 residues. Germline lookup yields CDR1 MNHEY and CDR2 SVGAGI. The V segment lost 5 bases and the J segment 2 bases; nucleotides outside the gene matches: 5. A second roughly 7 to 12 cycle PCR used barcoded and J-beta primers. Template switching added a 12-random-nucleotide identifier to every cDNA molecule. TCRdb reprocessed the 5' RACE reads via MiXCR and lists one record per CDR3 protein. The sample includes around 1.1 million distinct CDR3 sequences, roughly two fifths seen only once; the top ten take 10% to 15%. Turning to this clonotype: Its specificity is not known.

The receptor comes from a young man in good health. The V gene is TRBV6-5, the J gene TRBJ2-1; 8 bases line up with TRBD2. The sample taken for sequencing was blood. The CDR3 DNA sequence: TGTGCCAGCAGTATAGCGGGGAATCCCTACAATGAGCAGTTCTTC. Amino acid sequence: CASSIAGNPYNEQFF.